This T cell receptor (beta chain) comes out of a study of T cells in Graves' hyperthyroidism and ophthalmopathy. Amplified regions were TCR beta CDR3 sequences from RNA transcripts. The HTBI primer set served for first-round RT-PCR of the TCR CDR3. TCRdb processed the multiplex PCR reads anew with MiXCR; each CDR3 protein has one entry. Of around 340,000 distinct CDR3 sequences in the sample, roughly 13% were seen once. This clonotype appeared many times. Its antigen remains unknown. Study-wide findings and caveats: Blood shared most expanded thyroid clonotypes above 0.001.

CDR3 length: 13 residues. V lost 6 bases and J 1 base, leaving 9 bases between the germline ends. Germline CDR1 reads MDHEN; CDR2 reads SYDVKM. The sample comprised blood. The sequence came from a woman in her twenties or thirties with Graves' hyperthyroidism. The V gene is TRBV28, the J gene TRBJ1-1; the D is unclear. This CDR3 reads CASSKNRNTEAFF. CDR3 coding DNA: TGTGCCAGCAGCAAAAACAGGAACACTGAAGCTTTCTTT.